This T cell receptor beta chain was profiled in a study of blood T cells in healthy people across ages. The study's findings and limits: A strong correlation between TCR beta diversity and naive T cell percentage was seen. Donors of long life had a larger count of naive CD4+ cells and greater diversity than aged donors.

With respect to this clonotype: Its antigen is currently unknown.

Sample-barcoded 5' priming and a J-beta primer mix drove a second PCR of 7 to 11 cycles. TCRdb reprocessed the 5' RACE reads via MiXCR and lists one record per CDR3 protein. The sample includes approximately 690,000 distinct CDR3 sequences, 58% of them seen just once. The V gene's germline CDR1 is SGHTA and CDR2 FQGNSA. J lost 0 bases, V lost 4 bases, and 7 bases had no gene match. CDR3 length equals 18 residues. The sequencing sample was made of blood. This receptor was identified in a man in his sixties in good health. J is TRBJ2-7 and V is TRBV7-2; 15 bases line up with TRBD2. Here the CDR3 reads CASSSLGGLAGGSYEQYF. DNA for the CDR3: TGTGCCAGCAGCTCCCTTGGGGGACTAGCGGGGGGCTCCTACGAGCAGTACTTC.